These 32 T cell receptor beta chains share one sample of origin, sequenced in a study of T-cell reconstitution after alpha-beta-depleted transplantation in children. Using unique molecular identifiers, the investigators prepared the TCRbeta library. In TCRdb, the PCR reads were re-called with MiXCR into one record per CDR3 protein. Altogether about 400,000 distinct CDR3 sequences are present, around 21% being singletons, with the ten largest covering approximately 3.9%. The sequenced sample was PBMCs from the stem cell graft donor, obtained from the stem cell graft. These receptors were taken from a human donor who donated a stem cell graft to a child with acute myeloid leukemia.

This clonotype was observed a few times. A junction boundary mismatches the germline segment, possibly from a read error. The CDR3 spells CASSVAASTSRDTQYF. The CDR3 nucleotides are TGTGCCAGCAGCGTAGCGGCTAGTACAAGCAGAGATACGCAGTATTTT. The chain combines TRBV9 with TRBJ2-3, with D unclear. The germline V gene has CDR1 SGDLS and CDR2 YYNGEE. This CDR3 has 16 residues.

The V call is TRBV24-1, the J call TRBJ2-3; D possibly uses TRBD1 or TRBD2 (5 bases each). The CDR3 spans 12 residues. Trimming pared 9 bases from V and 2 bases from J, leaving 8 bases between. Germline V CDR1 and CDR2: KGHDR, SFDVKD. The CDR3 sequence is CATRDHTDTQYF. In DNA form, the CDR3 reads TGTGCCACCCGGGACCACACAGATACGCAGTATTTT.

V gene TRBV29-1 combines with J gene TRBJ2-3; 13 bases map to TRBD2. CDR3 length: 13 residues. The germline gives CDR1 SQVTM, CDR2 ANQGSEA. The ends lost 7 bases at V and 4 bases at J; junction bases unmatched: 2. This CDR3 reads CSAGTSGADTQYF. The CDR3 nucleotides are TGCAGCGCTGGGACTAGCGGGGCAGATACGCAGTATTTT.

This clonotype was seen only a few times. The chain couples TRBV6-5 to TRBJ2-3; 14 positions agree with TRBD2. The CDR3 contains 16 residues. Germline V gene sequence: CDR1 MNHEY, CDR2 SVGAGI. With 5 bases clipped from V and 5 bases from J, the junction kept 6 bases outside the gene matches. The DNA for the CDR3 is TGTGCCAGCAGTACGACTAGCGGGAGGGCCAGAGATACGCAGTATTTT. It specifies CASSTTSGRARDTQYF.

The genes are TRBV9 and TRBJ2-2; 12 bases align to TRBD2. Germline V gene lookup returns CDR1 SGDLS and CDR2 YYNGEE. The CDR3 loop spans 16 amino acids. The V gene end was trimmed by 4 bases and the J gene end by 6 bases; junction bases not matched to a gene: 7. CDR3 coding DNA: TGTGCCAGCAGCCCCCGGACTAGCGGGACTTCCGGGGAGCTGTTTTTT. Translation gives CASSPRTSGTSGELFF.

V and J are TRBV24-1 and TRBJ2-3; D may be TRBD2 (6 bases). V was shortened by 3 bases and J by 2 bases, with 8 bases between the two germline ends. The CDR3 runs 14 residues. CDR1 and CDR2 (germline): KGHDR, SFDVKD. The CDR3 sequence: CATSDGGSTDTQYF. The CDR3 region has the DNA TGTGCCACCAGTGATGGAGGGTCCACAGATACGCAGTATTTT.

The rearrangement uses TRBV28 and TRBJ2-2; D gene ambiguous. The CDR3 consists of 13 residues. Between the trimmed V and J ends, which lost 3 bases and 6 bases, there was a span of 8 bases. Germline lookup yields CDR1 MDHEN and CDR2 SYDVKM. CDR3 DNA sequence: TGTGCCAGCAGTTTTGAGTTAGCCGGGGAGCTGTTTTTT. Its protein is CASSFELAGELFF.

This chain uses TRBV9 with TRBJ1-1, with D unclear. CDR1 is SGDLS, CDR2 YYNGEE, per germline. The CDR3 covers 13 residues. V gave up 0 bases and J gave up 1 base, with 4 bases separating them. The CDR3 DNA reads TGTGCCAGCAGCGTAGAGCAGAACACTGAAGCTTTCTTT. Encoded protein: CASSVEQNTEAFF.

Worth noting for this clonotype: One end of the junction is discordant with germline, which a read error may explain. The CDR3 DNA reads TGTGCCAGCAGCTTAGAAGGCCCTAGGGGTGGCAATCATCCCCAGCATTTT. Protein product: CASSLEGPRGGNHPQHF. V gene TRBV11-2 combines with J gene TRBJ1-5, with D possibly being TRBD1 (5 bases). The CDR3 runs to 17 residues. Germline V CDR1 and CDR2: SGHAT, FQNNGV. Filled out from reference TRBV11-2 and TRBJ1-5, the complete variable domain reads EAGVAQSPRYKIIEKRQSVAFWCNPISGHATLYWYQQILGQGPKLLIQFQNNGVVDDSQLPKDRFSAERLKGVDSTLKIQPAKLEDSAVYLCASSLEGPRGGNHPQHFGDGTRLSIL.

This clonotype occurred many times. The rearrangement links TRBV27 to TRBJ1-1; the match to TRBD1 covers 8 bases. Per the germline V gene, CDR1 is MNHEY and CDR2 is SMNVEV (reference sequence). The CDR3 runs to 15 residues. J gave up 5 bases and V 3 bases, and 8 bases lay outside the gene matches. The CDR3 DNA reads TGTGCCAGCAGTTTCCAACGGACAGGGAGTACTGAAGCTTTCTTT. This encodes CASSFQRTGSTEAFF.

The V gene is TRBV7-9, the J gene TRBJ2-7; possible D gene TRBD1, 5 bases. The V end was cut by 5 bases, the J end by 0 bases, with 11 bases between. Germline CDR1 SEHNR, CDR2 FQNEAQ (reference sequence). The CDR3 has 14 residues. The CDR3 sequence: CASSRTTASYEQYF. Here the CDR3 DNA reads TGTGCCAGCAGCCGCACGACAGCCTCCTACGAGCAGTACTTC. Full variable domain (remainder filled in from reference TRBV7-9 and TRBJ2-7): DTGVSQNPRHKITKRGQNVTFRCDPISEHNRLYWYRQTLGQGPEFLTYFQNEAQLEKSRLLSDRFSAERPKGSFSTLEIQRTEQGDSAMYLCASSRTTASYEQYFGPGTRLTVT.

In its sample, this clonotype was seen a few times. V gene TRBV4-2 combines with J gene TRBJ2-2, with 11 nucleotides matching TRBD2. The CDR3 sequence is 17 residues long. The germline gives CDR1 LGHNA, CDR2 YNFKEQ. J lost 0 bases, V lost 2 bases, and 2 bases had no gene match. Here the CDR3 DNA reads TGTGCCAGCAGCCAACCGGGACTAGCGGCGAACACCGGGGAGCTGTTTTTT. Its translation is CASSQPGLAANTGELFF.

The chain recombines TRBV2 with TRBJ2-7, with 11 bases lining up with TRBD2. The CDR3 spans 19 residues. Germline CDR1 and CDR2: SNHLY and FYNNEI. The CDR3 bases are TGTACCTGCAGCCTCAGGGGTACTGGGACTAGCGGTATATCCTACGAGCAGTACTTC. Encoded protein: CTCSLRGTGTSGISYEQYF. Supplemented by reference TRBV2 and TRBJ2-7, the full variable domain reads EPEVTQTPSHQVTQMGQEVILRCVPISNHLYFYWYRQILGQKVEFLVSFYNNEISEKSEIFDDQFSVERPDGSNFTLKIRSTKLEDSAMYFCTCSLRGTGTSGISYEQYFGPGTRLTVT.

This clonotype was seen many times. The CDR3 region is CSGGQMNTEAFF. In DNA, the CDR3 is TGCAGCGGTGGACAGATGAACACTGAAGCTTTCTTT. V and J are TRBV29-1 and TRBJ1-1; weak D call: TRBD1 (6 bases). The germline V gene encodes CDR1 SQVTM and CDR2 ANQGSEA. V gave up 7 bases and J gave up 0 bases, with 9 bases separating them. The CDR3 contains 12 residues. Filled out from reference TRBV29-1 and TRBJ1-1, the complete variable domain reads SAVISQKPSRDICQRGTSLTIQCQVDSQVTMMFWYRQQPGQSLTLIATANQGSEATYESGFVIDKFPISRPNLTFSTLTVSNMSPEDSSIYLCSGGQMNTEAFFGQGTRLTVV.

The rearrangement links TRBV7-7 to TRBJ2-1; D possibly corresponds to TRBD1 (6 bases). The V gene lost 1 base and the J gene lost 5 bases, with 12 bases spanning the gap. Germline-derived CDR1 and CDR2 are SSHAT and FNYEAQ (reference sequence). This CDR3 comprises 15 residues. The CDR3 protein is CASSLGIGQNNEQFF. The CDR3 DNA is TGTGCCAGCAGCTTAGGGATAGGACAGAACAATGAGCAGTTCTTC.

This clonotype occurred many times. The chain combines TRBV29-1 with TRBJ1-1, with D uncertain. CDR3 length: 13 residues. The ends were cut back, 4 bases at V and 0 bases at J, with 9 bases in the middle. Germline CDR1 and CDR2: SQVTM and ANQGSEA. CDR3: CSVGRRLNTEAFF. The CDR3 DNA sequence: TGCAGCGTTGGAAGGAGACTGAACACTGAAGCTTTCTTT.

The rearrangement joins TRBV4-2 to TRBJ2-1, with 9 bases lining up with TRBD2. Trimming took 8 bases from V and 5 from J; bases not matched to a gene: 7. Germline CDR1 is LGHNA and CDR2 is YNFKEQ. This CDR3 is 14 amino acids long. The chain's CDR3 is CASGTSPIHNEQFF. The CDR3 region has the DNA TGTGCCAGCGGGACTAGCCCCATCCACAATGAGCAGTTCTTC.

V usage is TRBV28 and J usage is TRBJ2-1; D unclear. CDR1 MDHEN and CDR2 SYDVKM come from the germline V gene. Trimming cost V 6 bases and J 6 bases, with 12 bases left between them. There are 13 residues in the CDR3. The CDR3 loop reads CASSRGRTNEQFF. The CDR3 nucleotides are TGTGCCAGCAGCCGTGGACGGACCAATGAGCAGTTCTTC. Supplemented by reference TRBV28 and TRBJ2-1, the full variable domain reads DVKVTQSSRYLVKRTGEKVFLECVQDMDHENMFWYRQDPGLGLRLIYFSYDVKMKEKGDIPEGYSVSREKKERFSLILESASTNQTSMYLCASSRGRTNEQFFGPGTRLTVL.

This clonotype was recorded once. The J gene is TRBJ1-1, the V gene TRBV6-5, with 10 bases lining up with TRBD1. Germline V lookup: CDR1 MNHEY, CDR2 SVGAGI. V shed 1 base, J shed 4 bases, and the junction held 9 bases outside the gene matches. The length of the CDR3 is 17 residues. The chain's CDR3 is CASSYWGDRGSSTEAFF. Written as DNA, the CDR3 is TGTGCCAGCAGTTACTGGGGGGACAGGGGAAGTAGCACTGAAGCTTTCTTT.

The CDR3 loop is CASQEGGSGGNEQFF. For the CDR3, the DNA is TGTGCCAGCCAGGAAGGCGGGAGTGGGGGCAATGAGCAGTTCTTC. The chain carries TRBV6-2 or TRBV6-3 and TRBJ2-1; 7 bases agree with TRBD2. The J segment lost 6 bases and the V segment lost 8 bases, leaving 13 bases of the junction unmatched. The CDR3 has 15 residues. The germline V gene has CDR1 MNHEY and CDR2 SVGEGT.

This rearrangement joins TRBV9 to TRBJ2-5; D is uncertain. Germline CDR1 SGDLS, CDR2 YYNGEE. The CDR3 runs to 15 residues. V shed 4 bases and J shed 2 bases, with 15 bases lying between them. The chain's CDR3 is CASSPQAALQETQYF. The CDR3 nucleotides are TGTGCCAGCAGCCCCCAGGCAGCGTTACAAGAGACCCAGTACTTC.

This CDR3 reads CASSLLQNTQYF. The CDR3 DNA reads as TGTGCCAGCAGTTTACTCCAGAATACGCAGTATTTT. This chain joins TRBV28 and TRBJ2-3; D is undetermined. CDR1 MDHEN and CDR2 SYDVKM come from the germline V gene. The CDR3 has 12 residues. V dropped 2 bases and J dropped 7 bases, with 7 bases sitting between them.

CDR3 nucleotide sequence: TGTGCCAGTAGTCCTGCGGTTAATGAGCAGTTCTTC. It codes for CASSPAVNEQFF. The chain links TRBV19 to TRBJ2-1; D remains ambiguous. V lost 5 bases and J lost 7, with 9 bases in between. The CDR3 has 12 amino acids. In germline, CDR1 is LNHDA, CDR2 SQIVND (reference sequence). The whole variable domain, filled in from reference TRBV19 and TRBJ2-1, reads DGGITQSPKYLFRKEGQNVTLSCEQNLNHDAMYWYRQDPGQGLRLIYYSQIVNDFQKGDIAEGYSVSREKKESFPLTVTSAQKNPTAFYLCASSPAVNEQFFGPGTRLTVL.

The chain is built from TRBV12-3 or TRBV12-4 and TRBJ2-5; tentative D call: TRBD1 (5 bases). This CDR3 comprises 14 residues. V was shortened by 3 bases and J by 2 bases, with 10 bases between the two germline ends. CDR3 in amino acids: CASSFRQNQETQYF. The CDR3 region has the DNA TGTGCCAGCAGTTTTAGACAGAATCAAGAGACCCAGTACTTC.

Only a few counts were recorded for this clonotype. The chain joins TRBV10-3 to TRBJ2-7; no definite D call. This CDR3 is 12 amino acids long. Germline V gene data show CDR1 as ENHRY and CDR2 as SYGVKD. Trimming cost V 10 bases and J 5 bases, with 15 bases left between them. CDR3 coding DNA: TGTGCCACCATGACAATGGAGAACGAGCAGTACTTC. Protein: CATMTMENEQYF.

The table lists this clonotype with many counts. V and J are TRBV29-1 and TRBJ2-7, with a weak D call TRBD2 (5 bases). Germline CDR1 is SQVTM and CDR2 is ANQGSEA. CDR3 length: 11 residues. Trimming stripped 7 bases from V and 4 bases from J, with 11 bases between. CDR3 sequence (DNA): TGCAGCGCCAAGACGGGGTACGAGCAGTACTTC. It translates to CSAKTGYEQYF.

CDR3 loop: CASSFSTGGYGYTF. In DNA form, the CDR3 reads TGTGCCAGCAGCTTCTCGACCGGCGGCTATGGCTACACCTTC. The gene calls are TRBV7-9 and TRBJ1-2; the D is unclear. This CDR3 contains 14 residues. Looked up from germline, CDR1 is SEHNR and CDR2 is FQNEAQ (reference sequence). With 3 bases removed from V and 4 bases from J, the gap between germline ends came to 12 bases.

The chain combines TRBV20-1 with TRBJ1-6; D is perhaps TRBD1 (5 bases). The germline V and J ends were trimmed by 0 bases and 10 bases, with 10 bases remaining between them. Per germline, CDR1 DFQATT and CDR2 SNEGSKA (reference sequence). The CDR3 spans 13 residues. The CDR3 DNA reads as TGCAGTGCTAGAGATTCGGGGGACTCACCCCTCCACTTT. Translated: CSARDSGDSPLHF.

The chain combines TRBV5-1 with TRBJ1-1; TRBD1 is a possible D gene (5 bases). V dropped 5 bases and J dropped 5 bases, with 13 bases sitting between them. This CDR3 has 13 residues. From germline, CDR1 is SGHRS and CDR2 YFSETQ. In DNA, the CDR3 is TGCGCCAGCAGTACGCAGGGAGGTACTGAAGCTTTCTTT. It specifies CASSTQGGTEAFF.

V is TRBV19 and J is TRBJ2-1; D perhaps matches TRBD2 (6 bases). Trimming left V 3 bases short and J 2 bases short, with 14 bases between. Germline V gene lookup returns CDR1 LNHDA and CDR2 SQIVND (reference sequence). The CDR3 runs 16 residues. CDR3 region: CASSILGSGPYNEQFF. The CDR3 bases are TGTGCCAGTAGTATCCTCGGTAGCGGCCCCTACAATGAGCAGTTCTTC.

This clonotype was counted between two and nine times. The rearrangement uses TRBV20-1 and TRBJ2-7, with D perhaps being TRBD1 or TRBD2 (5 bases each). With 5 bases removed from V and 2 bases from J, the gap between germline ends came to 13 bases. Per germline, CDR1 DFQATT and CDR2 SNEGSKA (reference sequence). The CDR3 covers 13 residues. CDR3 nucleotides: TGCAGTGCTGCCGGGGACCAAACCTACGAGCAGTACTTC. Translated, it gives CSAAGDQTYEQYF.

A few counts support this clonotype. The chain uses TRBV20-1 and TRBJ2-3; 7 nucleotides line up with TRBD1. This CDR3 has 14 amino acids. V lost 6 bases to trimming and J lost 1 base; unmatched junction nucleotides: 7. CDR1 and CDR2 from the germline V gene are DFQATT and SNEGSKA (reference sequence). CDR3 sequence (DNA): TGCAGTGCACCCGACAGGGTCGGCACAGATACGCAGTATTTT. Protein sequence: CSAPDRVGTDTQYF.